What follows are 17 T cell receptor beta chains derived from one specimen sequenced in a study of shared clonotypes between healthy human individuals. Naive CD8 populations comprised CD45RO-negative cells positively selected for CCR7, excluding terminally differentiated effector memory CD45RA+ cells. The method was immunoSEQ multiplex PCR; TCRdb's version includes in-frame clones alone and lacks a portion of them. The table records more than 2 million clones, about 95% of them present only once. The sample comprised naive CD8+ T cells sorted from blood. The receptors here all came from a young man in good health.

The V gene is TRBV7-9, the J gene TRBJ1-1; no clear D gene. Germline loops: CDR1 SEHNR, CDR2 FQNEAQ (reference sequence). The CDR3 runs to 17 residues. V was shortened by 4 bases and J by 4 bases, with 22 bases between the two germline ends. CDR3 coding DNA: TGTGCCAGCAGCTCAACCACCGGACCCGACGAATCCACTGAAGCTTTCTTT. It encodes CASSSTTGPDESTEAFF.

As for this clone: The same CDR3 is also encoded by other DNA sequences in this sample. The chain links TRBV4-3 to TRBJ1-5; the D gene is possibly TRBD1 (5 bases). V was trimmed by 1 base and J by 7 bases, leaving 8 bases between them. The CDR3 runs 13 residues. From germline, CDR1 is LGHNA and CDR2 YSLEER. The CDR3 nucleotides read TGCGCCAGCAGCCAAGGGCAGGGACAGCCCCAGCATTTT. It yields the protein CASSQGQGQPQHF.

The V and J genes are TRBV5-6 and TRBJ2-7, with D perhaps matching TRBD1 (6 bases). Germline values: CDR1 SGHDT, CDR2 YYEEEE. V was pared by 4 bases and J by 0 bases, with 14 bases between. This CDR3 comprises 15 residues. The CDR3 spells CASSPIQGPSYEQYF. CDR3 bases: TGTGCCAGCAGCCCTATACAGGGTCCCTCCTACGAGCAGTACTTC.

In its sample, this clone was seen once. V usage is TRBV2 and J usage is TRBJ2-7; 9 nucleotides agree with TRBD1. This CDR3 is built from 15 residues. CDR1 is SNHLY and CDR2 is FYNNEI in the germline V gene. With 7 bases clipped from V and 5 bases from J, the junction kept 12 bases outside the gene matches. The CDR3 sequence: CASTSVGTGPHEQYF. The CDR3 region has the DNA TGTGCCAGCACTAGTGTCGGGACAGGGCCCCACGAGCAGTACTTC.

V usage is TRBV6-5 and J usage is TRBJ2-1; 10 nucleotides agree with TRBD2. This CDR3 has 15 residues. Germline V gene lookup returns CDR1 MNHEY and CDR2 SVGAGI. V was pared by 6 bases and J by 5 bases, with 7 bases of the junction left unmatched. CDR3: CASSLGLAVNNEQFF. DNA for the CDR3: TGTGCCAGCAGCCTCGGACTAGCGGTAAACAATGAGCAGTTCTTC.

A note on this clone: Other DNA sequences in this specimen translate into the identical CDR3. This chain connects TRBV9 to TRBJ2-1; no firm D call. Germline CDR1 is SGDLS and CDR2 is YYNGEE. The CDR3 runs to 12 residues. V lost 3 bases, J lost 6 bases, and 7 bases lay in between. In nucleotides, the CDR3 is TGTGCCAGCAGCGAAACTCTCAATGAGCAGTTCTTC. Translating gives CASSETLNEQFF.

The chain employs TRBV19 and TRBJ2-5, with 11 bases fitting TRBD1. The CDR3 is made up of 16 amino acids. The J segment lost 2 bases and the V segment lost 3 bases, leaving 5 bases of the junction unmatched. CDR1 and CDR2 from the germline V gene are LNHDA and SQIVND (reference sequence). The chain's CDR3 is CASSILGTGGQETQYF. The CDR3 region has the DNA TGTGCCAGTAGTATCCTCGGGACAGGGGGTCAAGAGACCCAGTACTTC.

The rearrangement uses TRBV28 and TRBJ1-2; D unclear. This CDR3 contains 13 residues. The V gene's germline CDR1 is MDHEN and CDR2 SYDVKM. The V end lost 3 bases, the J end lost 6 bases, and 11 bases lay between the germline ends. The CDR3 here is CASSFRLFDGYTF. The CDR3 DNA reads TGTGCCAGCAGTTTCCGACTGTTTGATGGCTACACCTTC.

V usage is TRBV4-3 and J usage is TRBJ2-7, with a possible D match to TRBD2 (6 bases). There are 16 residues in the CDR3. CDR1 and CDR2 (germline): LGHNA, YSLEER. V lost 0 bases to trimming and J lost 3 bases, with 15 bases between them. CDR3 bases: TGCGCCAGCAGCCAAGATTACGGGGGAGAAGGCTACGAGCAGTACTTC. Amino acids: CASSQDYGGEGYEQYF.

V is TRBV5-4 and J is TRBJ1-1; D is ambiguous. This CDR3 comprises 12 residues. V was shortened by 0 bases and J by 13 bases, with 13 bases between the two germline ends. In germline, CDR1 is SGHNT, CDR2 YYREEE (reference sequence). CDR3 residues: CASSLASATFFF. The CDR3 DNA reads as TGTGCCAGCAGCTTGGCAAGCGCTACATTTTTCTTT.

This clone showed up just once. This chain joins TRBV19 and TRBJ1-1; D call uncertain. Germline V CDR1 and CDR2: LNHDA, SQIVND (reference sequence). The V gene lost 7 bases and the J gene lost 1 base, with 10 bases spanning the gap. This CDR3 comprises 13 residues. DNA for the CDR3: TGTGCCAGTACGCCCCTGGGGAACACTGAAGCTTTCTTT. Translation gives CASTPLGNTEAFF. The full variable domain, with the rest looked up from reference TRBV19 and TRBJ1-1, is DGGITQSPKYLFRKEGQNVTLSCEQNLNHDAMYWYRQDPGQGLRLIYYSQIVNDFQKGDIAEGYSVSREKKESFPLTVTSAQKNPTAFYLCASTPLGNTEAFFGQGTRLTVV.

The CDR3 nucleotides are TGTGCCAGCAGCGTAGTCAGCTCCTCTAGCACAGATACGCAGTATTTT. It encodes CASSVVSSSSTDTQYF. The chain recombines TRBV9 with TRBJ2-3, with D unresolved. The ends were cut back, 0 bases at V and 0 bases at J, with 11 bases in the middle. Per germline, CDR1 SGDLS and CDR2 YYNGEE. The CDR3 consists of 16 residues.

The chain is built from TRBV7-8 and TRBJ2-2, with 14 bases aligning to TRBD2. This CDR3 has 19 residues. CDR1 and CDR2 from the germline V gene are SGHVS and FQNEAQ. Germline trimming cut 4 bases from V and 3 bases from J; bases unmatched to any gene: 10. CDR3 amino acids: CASSSRLAGGPYDTGELFF. The CDR3 DNA sequence: TGTGCCAGCAGCTCCCGACTAGCGGGAGGGCCATACGACACCGGGGAGCTGTTTTTT.

The chain is built from TRBV9 and TRBJ1-3; possibly TRBD1 for D (5 bases). V lost 7 bases and J 4 bases, leaving 9 bases between the germline ends. Germline CDR1 and CDR2: SGDLS and YYNGEE. There are 12 residues in the CDR3. DNA for the CDR3: TGTGCCAGCCTGGGGACCGGAAACACCATATATTTT. Amino acid sequence: CASLGTGNTIYF.

This clone was counted between two and nine times. The rearrangement joins TRBV28 to TRBJ1-5; no clear D. The CDR3 runs 12 residues. The V end was cut by 8 bases, the J end by 0 bases, with 5 bases between. Germline V gene data show CDR1 as MDHEN and CDR2 as SYDVKM. The CDR3 DNA is TGTGCCAGCCCAAATAGCAATCAGCCCCAGCATTTT. It translates to CASPNSNQPQHF. Combining the CDR3 with reference TRBV28 and TRBJ1-5 gives the whole variable domain DVKVTQSSRYLVKRTGEKVFLECVQDMDHENMFWYRQDPGLGLRLIYFSYDVKMKEKGDIPEGYSVSREKKERFSLILESASTNQTSMYLCASPNSNQPQHFGDGTRLSIL.

This chain connects TRBV5-8 to TRBJ2-7; D remains ambiguous. Germline CDR1 reads SGHTS; CDR2 reads YDEGEE. The CDR3 length is 17 residues. The ends were cut back, 0 bases at V and 0 bases at J, with 16 bases in the middle. CDR3 region: CASSLAPEDVSSYEQYF. In nucleotides, the CDR3 is TGTGCCAGCAGCTTGGCCCCTGAGGACGTATCCTCCTACGAGCAGTACTTC.

The rearrangement uses TRBV7-2 and TRBJ2-1; perhaps TRBD2 as D (6 bases). The length of the CDR3 is 14 residues. CDR1 SGHTA and CDR2 FQGNSA come from the germline V gene. The V end was cut by 5 bases, the J end by 8 bases, with 16 bases between. The CDR3, as DNA: TGTGCCAGCAGCCGTCTTCTAGCGTGGGATGAGCAGTTCTTC. Protein: CASSRLLAWDEQFF.